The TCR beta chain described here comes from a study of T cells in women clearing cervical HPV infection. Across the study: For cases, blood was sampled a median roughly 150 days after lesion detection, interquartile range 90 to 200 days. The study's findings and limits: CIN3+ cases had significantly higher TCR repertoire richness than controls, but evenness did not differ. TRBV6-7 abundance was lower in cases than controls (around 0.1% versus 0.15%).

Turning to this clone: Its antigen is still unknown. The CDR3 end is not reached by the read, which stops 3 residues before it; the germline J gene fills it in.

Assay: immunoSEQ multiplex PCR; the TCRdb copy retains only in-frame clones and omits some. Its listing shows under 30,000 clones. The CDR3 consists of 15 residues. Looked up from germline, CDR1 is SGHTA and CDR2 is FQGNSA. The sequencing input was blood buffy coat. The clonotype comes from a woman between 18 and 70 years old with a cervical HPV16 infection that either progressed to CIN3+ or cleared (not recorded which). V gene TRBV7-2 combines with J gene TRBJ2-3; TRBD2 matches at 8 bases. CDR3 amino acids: CASSLAAGGQETQYF. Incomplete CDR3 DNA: TGTGCCAGCAGCTTAGCTGCGGGGGGCCAAGAGACG.